This TCR beta chain was recorded in a study of vaccination and CD4 T cells after COVID-19. Across the whole study: Ranging from 14 to 241, the interval between dose two and post-vaccine sampling had a median of approximately 77 days.

The CDR3 is made up of 13 amino acids. Germline loops: CDR1 DFQATT, CDR2 SNEGSKA (reference sequence). As for this clonotype: Its antigen is not known. Compared with germline, one end of the junction differs, possibly owing to a read error.

Treatment in this sample: 10-day PBMC culture with coronavirus spike peptide pools or control peptides (ViraFEST assay). At the Johns Hopkins FTIC core, DNA taken from cultured CD4+ T cells was sequenced by way of the Oncomine TCR Beta short-read assay. One entry per CDR3 protein, called by TCRdb with MiXCR from the PCR reads. The sample yields tens of thousands of distinct CDR3 sequences, under 55% seen once. The chain joins TRBV20-1 to TRBJ1-2; tentative D call: TRBD1 (6 bases). The sample taken for sequencing was CD4+ T cells from blood, cultured in vitro. The TCR sequence derives from a human donor who had recovered from COVID-19. Here the CDR3 reads CSARGGINYGYTF. The CDR3 coding sequence is TGCAGCGCTAGGGGGGGGATTAACTATGGCTACACCTTC.